This T cell receptor (beta chain) was recorded in a study of identical twins. This clonotype was observed a handful of times. Germline V gene data show CDR1 as SGHTA and CDR2 as FQGNSA. V lost 4 bases and J lost 9, with 19 bases in between. CDR3 length: 15 amino acids. TCRdb independently ran MiXCR on the 5' RACE reads; one entry per CDR3 protein. This sample has hundreds of thousands of distinct CDR3 sequences, with approximately 13% found just once. These data were also reused for a study on yellow fever vaccine responses in identical twins.

The chain couples TRBV7-2 to TRBJ2-1, with D possibly called TRBD1 or TRBD2 (7 bases each). This TCR was recovered from a woman under 30 in good health. Input material: PBMCs. CDR3 residues: CASSSAGGGPIEQFF. In DNA, the CDR3 is TGTGCCAGCAGCTCCGCAGGGGGAGGGCCGATTGAGCAGTTCTTC.